The 3 T cell receptor beta chains below all came from one sample that was sequenced in a study of Graves' ophthalmopathy and Graves' hyperthyroidism. Amplification of TCR beta CDR3 regions used RNA transcripts. HTBI primers served in a first-round RT-PCR, which a second-round multiplex PCR followed. TCRdb reprocessed the multiplex PCR reads with MiXCR, giving one entry per CDR3 protein. The sample contains around 400,000 distinct CDR3 sequences, under 25% of which appear only once. Material: peripheral blood. The receptors shown here come from a young woman with stable Graves' hyperthyroidism.

The chain couples TRBV7-2 to TRBJ1-2; 7 bases are a match to TRBD1. V trimming: 1 base; J trimming: 3 bases; junction bases outside the gene matches: 2. CDR1 and CDR2 (germline): SGHTA, FQGNSA. CDR3 length: 14 amino acids. CDR3 sequence (DNA): TGTGCCAGCAGCTTAGTAGGGGGCTACTATGGCTACACCTTC. As protein: CASSLVGGYYGYTF.

There are many counts of this clonotype. The chain recombines TRBV12-3 or TRBV12-4 with TRBJ2-1; perhaps TRBD1 as D (6 bases). The germline V and J ends were trimmed by 6 bases and 8 bases, with 14 bases remaining between them. The CDR3 spans 13 residues. Here the CDR3 reads CASRYTTGHEQFF. The CDR3 DNA follows: TGTGCCAGCAGGTATACGACAGGCCATGAGCAGTTCTTC.

The chain recombines TRBV11-2 with TRBJ1-5; the match to TRBD1 covers 11 bases. This CDR3 is 16 amino acids long. From germline, CDR1 is SGHAT and CDR2 FQNNGV. J lost 6 bases, V lost 6 bases, and 10 bases had no gene match. The CDR3 coding sequence is TGTGCCAGCAGTCTGGGACAGGGGGAGGCAGGTCAGCCCCAGCATTTT. It encodes CASSLGQGEAGQPQHF.